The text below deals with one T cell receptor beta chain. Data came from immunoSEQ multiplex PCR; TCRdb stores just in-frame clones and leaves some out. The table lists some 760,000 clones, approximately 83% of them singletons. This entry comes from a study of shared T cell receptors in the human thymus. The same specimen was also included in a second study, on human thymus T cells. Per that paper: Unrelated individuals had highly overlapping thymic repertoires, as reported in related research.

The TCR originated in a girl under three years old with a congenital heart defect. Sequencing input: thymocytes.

The CDR3 spells CASSDGQGNTEAFF. The DNA of the CDR3 is TGCGCCAGCAGTGATGGACAGGGGAACACTGAAGCTTTCTTT. The rearrangement joins TRBV10-1 to TRBJ1-1, with 8 bases lining up with TRBD1. Germline loops: CDR1 WNHNN, CDR2 SYGVQD (reference sequence). Trimming cost V 3 bases and J 1 base; bases outside gene matches: 1. There are 14 residues in the CDR3.